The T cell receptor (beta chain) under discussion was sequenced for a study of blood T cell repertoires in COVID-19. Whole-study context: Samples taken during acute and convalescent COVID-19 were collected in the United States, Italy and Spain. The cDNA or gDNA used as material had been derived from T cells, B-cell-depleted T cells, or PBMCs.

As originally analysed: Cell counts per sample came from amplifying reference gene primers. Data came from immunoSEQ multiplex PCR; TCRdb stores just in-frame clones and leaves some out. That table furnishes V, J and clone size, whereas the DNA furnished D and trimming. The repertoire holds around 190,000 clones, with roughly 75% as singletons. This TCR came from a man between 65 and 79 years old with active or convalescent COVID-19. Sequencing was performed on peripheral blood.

The chain's CDR3 is CASSFTGSDYGYTF. DNA for the CDR3: TGTGCCAGCAGCTTCACAGGGTCTGACTATGGCTACACCTTC. The J gene is TRBJ1-2, the V gene TRBV7-9; perhaps TRBD1 as D (6 bases). CDR1 and CDR2 (germline): SEHNR, FQNEAQ (reference sequence). Deletions cut 3 bases from V and 3 bases from J, with 11 bases between. The CDR3 runs 14 residues.